This entry is about one T cell receptor (beta chain). Its antigen is as yet unknown. The repertoire was sequenced with immunoSEQ multiplex PCR; TCRdb's copy has only in-frame clones and lacks some. The sample has approximately 420,000 clones; around 89% are singletons. The data belong to a study of Ad26.COV2.S vaccination and SARS-CoV-2 variants. Whole-study context: Into the muscle, Ad26.COV2.S was dosed once or twice, 56 days apart.

Regarding treatment: approximately 18 received Ad26.COV2.S at low or high dose, single or two shots; roughly five received placebo; per-sample allocation not given. Following the first vaccine or placebo injection, samples were taken on day 63. General observations from the study: From the TCR breadth and depth analyses, total T cell responses may have been underestimated.

Between the trimmed V and J ends, which lost 0 bases and 0 bases, there was a span of 16 bases. The CDR3 length is 18 residues. Germline assignment: CDR1 SGHNT and CDR2 YYREEE (reference sequence). Sequencing used peripheral blood, obtained in a trial of Ad26.COV2.S vaccine versus placebo. The rearrangement uses TRBV5-4 and TRBJ2-4; possible D gene TRBD2, 7 bases. This TCR was sampled from a person aged 18 to 59 who received the Ad26.COV2.S COVID-19 vaccine or a placebo. The CDR3 DNA reads TGTGCCAGCAGCTTGGGGGGAGGGGGTGCAATAGCCAAAAACATTCAGTACTTC. Protein: CASSLGGGGAIAKNIQYF.